This T cell receptor beta chain was documented in a study of type 1 regulatory T cells (dated by TCRdb to the early 2020s). Looking at the study overall: An in vitro protocol by which a Tr1-enriched, alloantigen-specific CD4 T cell product named T-allo10 was generated was characterized in the study. T-allo10 was being evaluated clinically in patients with hematological malignancies who were receiving allogeneic hematopoietic stem cell transplantation.

Reads for this sample came from an Illumina MiSeq. The public reads were reanalyzed by TCRdb: fastp trimming at Q25, MiXCR alignment, in-frame beta chains only. Merged by CDR3 protein, the rows form single entries marked with the most common genes and DNA. Here the sample has some 89,000 distinct CDR3 sequences; around a third occur a single time. The top ten clonotypes cover 2% to 2.5% of the sample. This clonotype was observed at least ten times. It lacks a known antigen. No base quality information exists; no much larger clone differs at one position. Looking up the germline V gene yields CDR1 KGHSH and CDR2 LQKENI. The junction carries 14 bases between V and J, which are trimmed by 8 bases and 0 bases respectively. Measured from the cysteine to the phenylalanine, the CDR3 is 15 residues long. The sequence is cut down to CDR3 DNA, 45 bases in frame from base 1.

The sequenced material came from CD4+ T cells, either the whole sample or a sorted fraction (not recorded which). This sequence originates from a human donor in good health. The chain links TRBV18 with TRBJ1-3; a tentative D call is TRBD1 (5 bases match). The DNA is as follows: TGTGCCAGCCACCGGGACTCCGACTCTGGAAACACCATATATTTT. Its translation reads: CASHRDSDSGNTIYF.